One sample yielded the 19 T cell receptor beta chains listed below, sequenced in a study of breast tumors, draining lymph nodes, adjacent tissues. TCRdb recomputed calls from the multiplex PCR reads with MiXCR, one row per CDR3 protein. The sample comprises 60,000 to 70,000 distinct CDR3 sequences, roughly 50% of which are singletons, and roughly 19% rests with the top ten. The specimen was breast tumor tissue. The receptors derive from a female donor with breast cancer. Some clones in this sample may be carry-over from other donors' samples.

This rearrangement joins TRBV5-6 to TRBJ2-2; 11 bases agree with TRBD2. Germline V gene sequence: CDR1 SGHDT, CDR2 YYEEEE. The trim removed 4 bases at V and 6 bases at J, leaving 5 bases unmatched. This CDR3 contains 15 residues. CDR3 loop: CASSPLAGVAGELFF. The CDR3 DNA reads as TGTGCCAGCAGCCCACTAGCGGGAGTGGCCGGGGAGCTGTTTTTT.

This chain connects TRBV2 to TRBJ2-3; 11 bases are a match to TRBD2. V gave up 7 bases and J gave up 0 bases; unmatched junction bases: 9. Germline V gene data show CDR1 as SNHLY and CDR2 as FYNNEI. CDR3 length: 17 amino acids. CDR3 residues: CASMAGLAGGSTDTQYF. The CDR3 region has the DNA TGTGCCAGCATGGCTGGGCTAGCGGGAGGTAGCACAGATACGCAGTATTTT. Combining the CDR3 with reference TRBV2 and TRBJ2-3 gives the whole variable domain EPEVTQTPSHQVTQMGQEVILRCVPISNHLYFYWYRQILGQKVEFLVSFYNNEISEKSEIFDDQFSVERPDGSNFTLKIRSTKLEDSAMYFCASMAGLAGGSTDTQYFGPGTRLTVL.

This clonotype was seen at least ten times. The CDR3 loop is CATRQGQNYNSPLHF. Written as DNA, the CDR3 is TGTGCCACCAGACAGGGACAGAACTATAATTCACCCCTCCACTTT. V and J are TRBV5-8 and TRBJ1-6; 7 bases are a match to TRBD1. With 9 bases clipped from V and 3 bases from J, the junction kept 9 bases outside the gene matches. CDR3 length: 15 amino acids. Germline V gene sequence: CDR1 SGHTS, CDR2 YDEGEE.

CDR3 sequence reads: CSARGLDVGHEKLFF. CDR3 nucleotides: TGCAGTGCTAGGGGTCTGGACGTGGGTCATGAAAAACTGTTTTTT. The chain joins TRBV20-1 to TRBJ1-4, with D unclear. This CDR3 has 15 amino acids. Per the germline V gene, CDR1 is DFQATT and CDR2 is SNEGSKA (reference sequence). The V and J ends lost 3 bases and 6 bases respectively, with 17 bases between them.

The CDR3 DNA follows: TGCAGTGCTAGAGACCCGGGACAGGGGCCCTCCTATAGCACAGATACGCAGTATTTT. Translation gives CSARDPGQGPSYSTDTQYF. The genes are TRBV20-1 and TRBJ2-3; 10 positions match TRBD1. V lost 0 bases, J lost 0 bases, and 12 bases stayed unmatched. Germline CDR1 is DFQATT and CDR2 is SNEGSKA (reference sequence). The CDR3 covers 19 residues.

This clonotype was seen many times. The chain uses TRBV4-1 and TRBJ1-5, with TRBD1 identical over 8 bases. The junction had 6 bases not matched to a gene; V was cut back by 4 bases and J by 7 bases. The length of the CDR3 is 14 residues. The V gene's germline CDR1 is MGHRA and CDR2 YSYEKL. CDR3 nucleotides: TGCGCCAGCAGCCCCAGGGGGCGCGGCCAGCCCCAGCATTTT. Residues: CASSPRGRGQPQHF.

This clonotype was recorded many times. CDR3 bases: TGCAGTGCTAGAGATCGGACAGCTTCCCCCTACGAGCAGTACTTC. Translation gives CSARDRTASPYEQYF. The rearrangement uses TRBV20-1 and TRBJ2-7; perhaps TRBD1 as D (6 bases). The CDR3 sequence is 15 residues long. V lost 0 bases and J 2 bases, leaving 14 bases between the germline ends. The V gene's germline CDR1 is DFQATT and CDR2 SNEGSKA (reference sequence).

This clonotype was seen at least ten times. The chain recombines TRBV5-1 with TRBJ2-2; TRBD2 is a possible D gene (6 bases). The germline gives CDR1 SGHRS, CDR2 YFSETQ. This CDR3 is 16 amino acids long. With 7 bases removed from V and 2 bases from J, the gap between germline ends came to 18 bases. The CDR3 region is CASSPKWAGNTGELFF. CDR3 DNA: TGCGCCAGCTCTCCAAAATGGGCGGGAAACACCGGGGAGCTGTTTTTT.

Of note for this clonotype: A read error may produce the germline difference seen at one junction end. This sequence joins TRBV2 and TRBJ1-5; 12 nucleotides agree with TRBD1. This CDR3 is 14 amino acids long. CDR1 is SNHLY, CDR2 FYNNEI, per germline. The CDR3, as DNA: TGTGCCAGCAGTTACCCACCCGGGACAGGGGGCGTAGCTTTT. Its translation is CASSYPPGTGGVAF.

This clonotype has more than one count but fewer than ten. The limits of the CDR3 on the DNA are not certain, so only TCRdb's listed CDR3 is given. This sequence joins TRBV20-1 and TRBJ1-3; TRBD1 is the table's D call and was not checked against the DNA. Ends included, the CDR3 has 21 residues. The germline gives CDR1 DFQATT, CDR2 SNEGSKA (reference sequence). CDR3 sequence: CSAISDRGRNEQYFGPGTIYF.

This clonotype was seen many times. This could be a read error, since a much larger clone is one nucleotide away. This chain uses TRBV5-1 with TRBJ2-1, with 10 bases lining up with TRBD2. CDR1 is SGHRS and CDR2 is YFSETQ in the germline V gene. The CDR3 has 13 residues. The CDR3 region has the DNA TGCGCCAGTAAGACTAGCGGGCCCAATGACCAGTTCTTC. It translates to CASKTSGPNDQFF.

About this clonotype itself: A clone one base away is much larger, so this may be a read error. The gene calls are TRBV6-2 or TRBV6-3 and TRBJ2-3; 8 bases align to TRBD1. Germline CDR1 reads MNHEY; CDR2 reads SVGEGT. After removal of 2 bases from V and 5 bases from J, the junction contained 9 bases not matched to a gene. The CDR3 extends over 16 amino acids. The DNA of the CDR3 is TGTGCCAGCAGTTACAGCCCGGGACAGGTTGGAGATACGCAGTATTTT. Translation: CASSYSPGQVGDTQYF.

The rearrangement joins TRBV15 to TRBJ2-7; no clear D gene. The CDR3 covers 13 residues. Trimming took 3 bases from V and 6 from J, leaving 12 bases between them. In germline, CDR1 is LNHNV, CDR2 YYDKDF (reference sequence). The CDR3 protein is CATSSSIVGEQYF. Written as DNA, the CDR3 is TGTGCCACCAGCAGTTCTATAGTGGGCGAGCAGTACTTC. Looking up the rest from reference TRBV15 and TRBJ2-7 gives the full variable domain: DAMVIQNPRYQVTQFGKPVTLSCSQTLNHNVMYWYQQKSSQAPKLLFHYYDKDFNNEADTPDNFQSRRPNTSFCFLDIRSPGLGDTAMYLCATSSSIVGEQYFGPGTRLTVT.

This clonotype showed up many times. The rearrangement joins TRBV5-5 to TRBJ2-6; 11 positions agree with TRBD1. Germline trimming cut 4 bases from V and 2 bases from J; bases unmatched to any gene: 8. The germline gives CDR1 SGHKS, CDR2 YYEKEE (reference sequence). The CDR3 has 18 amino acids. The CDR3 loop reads CASSPGQGVTAGANVLTF. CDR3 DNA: TGTGCCAGCAGCCCGGGACAGGGGGTGACCGCTGGGGCCAACGTCCTGACTTTC. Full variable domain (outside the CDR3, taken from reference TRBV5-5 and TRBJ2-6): DAGVTQSPTHLIKTRGQQVTLRCSPISGHKSVSWYQQVLGQGPQFIFQYYEKEERGRGNFPDRFSARQFPNYSSELNVNALLLGDSALYLCASSPGQGVTAGANVLTFGAGSRLTVL.

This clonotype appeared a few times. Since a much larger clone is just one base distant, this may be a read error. The CDR3 loop is CASSCSGTTSYEQYF. The CDR3 DNA sequence: TGTGCCAGCAGCTGTAGCGGGACCACCTCCTACGAGCAGTACTTC. The chain couples TRBV11-1 to TRBJ2-7; 8 bases are a match to TRBD2. Germline trimming cut 4 bases from V and 0 bases from J; bases unmatched to any gene: 5. The CDR3 totals 15 residues. CDR1 and CDR2 from the germline V gene are SGHAT and FQDESV (reference sequence). Together with reference TRBV11-1 and TRBJ2-7, the CDR3 gives the full variable domain: EAEVAQSPRYKITEKSQAVAFWCDPISGHATLYWYRQILGQGPELLVQFQDESVVDDSQLPKDRFSAERLKGVDSTLKIQPAELGDSAMYLCASSCSGTTSYEQYFGPGTRLTVT.

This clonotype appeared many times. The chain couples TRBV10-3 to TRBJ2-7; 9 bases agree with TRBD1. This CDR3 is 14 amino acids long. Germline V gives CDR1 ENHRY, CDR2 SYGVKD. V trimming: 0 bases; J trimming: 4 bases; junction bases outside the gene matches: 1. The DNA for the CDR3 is TGTGCCATCAGTGAGTCGGGACAGGGTTACGAGCAGTACTTC. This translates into CAISESGQGYEQYF.

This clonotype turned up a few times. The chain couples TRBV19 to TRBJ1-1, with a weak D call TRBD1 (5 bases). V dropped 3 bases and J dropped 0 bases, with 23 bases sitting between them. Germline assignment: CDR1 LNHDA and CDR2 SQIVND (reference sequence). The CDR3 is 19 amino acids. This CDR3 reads CASSIQMIARAPMNTEAFF. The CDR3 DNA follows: TGTGCCAGTAGTATCCAAATGATAGCCAGGGCACCTATGAACACTGAAGCTTTCTTT.

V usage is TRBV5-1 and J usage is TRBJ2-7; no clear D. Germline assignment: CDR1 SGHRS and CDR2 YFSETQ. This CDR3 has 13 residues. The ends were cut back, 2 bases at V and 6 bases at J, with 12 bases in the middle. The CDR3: CASSFGLGSEQYV. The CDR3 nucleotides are TGCGCCAGCAGCTTTGGGTTAGGCTCCGAGCAGTACGTC.

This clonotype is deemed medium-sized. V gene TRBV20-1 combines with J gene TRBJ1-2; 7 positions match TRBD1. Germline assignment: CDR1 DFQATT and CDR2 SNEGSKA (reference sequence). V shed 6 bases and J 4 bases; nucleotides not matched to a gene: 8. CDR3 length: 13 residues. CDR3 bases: TGCAGTGCCACGACAGGGTTTAGCTATGGCTACACCTTC. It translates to CSATTGFSYGYTF.